This TCR beta chain was recovered during a study of Ad26.COV2.S vaccination and SARS-CoV-2 variants. The overall study: Donor joined the COV1001 Ad26.COV2.S trial arm. Study-wide findings and caveats: People who got the vaccine or the placebo had similar non-spike TCR breadth.

Comment on this clone: The target antigen is unknown.

Clones were read by immunoSEQ multiplex PCR, and TCRdb kept only the in-frame ones, dropping some. The data contain about 680,000 clones, about 89% of them singletons. Treatment given: some 20 received Ad26.COV2.S at low or high dose, single or two shots; roughly 5 received placebo; per-sample allocation not given. Vaccine and placebo recipients were sampled on day 63 after the first injection. This CDR3 is 14 amino acids long. Germline V gene sequence: CDR1 KGHDR, CDR2 SFDVKD. V shed 3 bases and J shed 3 bases, with 9 bases lying between them. The specimen comprised peripheral blood, sampled in a trial of Ad26.COV2.S vaccine versus placebo. The J gene is TRBJ2-3, the V gene TRBV24-1; no firm D call. This TCR derives from a person between 18 and 65 years old who received the Ad26.COV2.S COVID-19 vaccine or a placebo. Written as DNA, the CDR3 is TGTGCCACCAGTGATCACTACCGAACAGATACGCAGTATTTT. It yields the protein CATSDHYRTDTQYF.